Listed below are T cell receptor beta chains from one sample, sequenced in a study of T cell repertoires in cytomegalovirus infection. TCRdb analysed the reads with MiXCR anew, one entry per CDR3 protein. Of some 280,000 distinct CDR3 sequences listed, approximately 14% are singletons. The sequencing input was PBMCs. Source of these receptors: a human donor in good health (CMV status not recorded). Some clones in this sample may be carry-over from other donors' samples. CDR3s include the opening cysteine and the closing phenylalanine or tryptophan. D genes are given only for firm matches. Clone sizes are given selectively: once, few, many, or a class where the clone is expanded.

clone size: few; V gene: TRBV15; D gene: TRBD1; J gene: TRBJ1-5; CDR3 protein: CATSGTGLNQPQHF; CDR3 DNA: TGTGCCACCAGCGGGACAGGACTGAATCAGCCCCAGCATTTT
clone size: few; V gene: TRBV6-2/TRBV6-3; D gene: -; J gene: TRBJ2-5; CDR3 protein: CASSYGRGAWVETQYF; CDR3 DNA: TGTGCCAGCAGTTATGGCAGGGGTGCCTGGGTCGAGACCCAGTACTTC
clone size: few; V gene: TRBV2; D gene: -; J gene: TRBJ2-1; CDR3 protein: CANAWSGVYNEQFF; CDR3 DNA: TGTGCCAACGCCTGGAGCGGAGTCTACAATGAGCAGTTCTTC
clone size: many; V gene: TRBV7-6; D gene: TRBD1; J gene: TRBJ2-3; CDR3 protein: CASSLAEITGADTQYF; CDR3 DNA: TGTGCCAGCAGCTTAGCTGAGATTACAGGGGCAGATACGCAGTATTTT
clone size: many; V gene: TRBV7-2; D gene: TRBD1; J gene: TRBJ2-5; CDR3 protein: CASSRQGVSETQYF; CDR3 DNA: TGTGCCAGCAGCCGACAGGGAGTCTCAGAGACCCAGTACTTC
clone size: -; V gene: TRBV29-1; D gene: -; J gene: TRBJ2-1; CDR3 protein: CSGASYSYNEQFF; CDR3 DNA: TGCAGCGGCGCCTCCTACTCCTACAATGAGCAGTTCTTC
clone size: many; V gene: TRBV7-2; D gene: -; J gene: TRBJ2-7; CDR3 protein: CASGVSYEQYF; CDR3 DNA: TGTGCCAGCGGCGTCTCCTACGAGCAGTACTTC
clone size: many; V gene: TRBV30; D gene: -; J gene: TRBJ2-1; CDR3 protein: CAPSAGQSYNEQFF; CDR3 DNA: TGTGCCCCCTCAGCGGGACAATCCTACAATGAGCAGTTCTTC
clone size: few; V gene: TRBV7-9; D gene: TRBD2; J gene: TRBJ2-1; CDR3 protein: CASSPRVAGLWDEQFF; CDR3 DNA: TGTGCCAGCAGCCCTAGGGTAGCGGGGCTTTGGGATGAGCAGTTCTTC
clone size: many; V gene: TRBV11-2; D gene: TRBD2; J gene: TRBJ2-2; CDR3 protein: CASRMGQRGGPGELFF; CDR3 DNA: TGTGCCAGCAGAATGGGCCAGCGGGGGGGCCCCGGGGAGCTGTTTTTT
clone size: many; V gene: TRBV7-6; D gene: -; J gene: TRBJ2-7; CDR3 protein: CASRSHPDGNYEQYF; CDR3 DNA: TGTGCCAGCAGATCTCACCCGGACGGGAACTACGAGCAGTACTTC
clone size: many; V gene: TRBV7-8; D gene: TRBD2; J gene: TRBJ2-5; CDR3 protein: CASSFGLAGAYETQYF; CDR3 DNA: TGTGCCAGCAGCTTCGGCCTAGCGGGAGCCTACGAGACCCAGTACTTC
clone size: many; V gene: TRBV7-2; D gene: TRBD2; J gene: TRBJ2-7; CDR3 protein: CASKTSGSSYEQYF; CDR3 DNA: TGTGCCAGTAAGACTAGCGGGAGCTCCTACGAGCAGTACTTC
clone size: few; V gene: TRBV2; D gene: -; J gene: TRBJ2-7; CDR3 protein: CASNRYDEQYF; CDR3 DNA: TGTGCCAGCAACAGGTATGACGAGCAGTACTTC
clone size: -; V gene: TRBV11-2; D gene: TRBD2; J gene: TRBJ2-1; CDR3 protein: CASSLYLAGGRHNEQFF; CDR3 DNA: TGTGCCAGCAGCCTCTATCTAGCGGGAGGGCGCCACAATGAGCAGTTCTTC
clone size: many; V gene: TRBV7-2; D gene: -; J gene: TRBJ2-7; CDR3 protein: CASSLWEVLSEQYF; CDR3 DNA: TGTGCCAGCAGCTTATGGGAGGTCCTGAGTGAGCAGTACTTC
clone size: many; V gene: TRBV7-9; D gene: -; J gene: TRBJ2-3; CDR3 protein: CASSLTIVVAEATDTQYF; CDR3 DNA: TGTGCCAGCAGCTTAACCATCGTGGTAGCAGAAGCCACAGATACGCAGTATTTT
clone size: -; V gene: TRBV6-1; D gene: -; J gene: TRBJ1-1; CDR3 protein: CASSGFGDTEAFF; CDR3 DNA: TGTGCCAGCAGCGGATTCGGGGATACTGAAGCTTTCTTT
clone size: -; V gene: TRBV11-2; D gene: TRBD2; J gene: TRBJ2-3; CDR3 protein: CASSPRTSGPFTDTQYF; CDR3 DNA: TGTGCCAGCAGCCCCCGGACTAGCGGGCCCTTCACAGATACGCAGTATTTT
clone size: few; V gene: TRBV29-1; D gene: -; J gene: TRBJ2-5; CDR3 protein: CSVVLVVETQYF; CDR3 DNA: TGCAGCGTTGTACTGGTGGTAGAGACCCAGTACTTC
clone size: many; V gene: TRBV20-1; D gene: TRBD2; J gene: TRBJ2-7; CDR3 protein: CSALKPLAGMNEQYF; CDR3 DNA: TGCAGTGCTCTAAAACCCCTAGCGGGGATGAACGAGCAGTACTTC
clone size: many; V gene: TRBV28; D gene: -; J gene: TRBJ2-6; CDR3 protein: CASSPPRGAGANVLTF; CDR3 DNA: TGTGCCAGCAGTCCCCCCAGGGGGGCTGGGGCCAACGTCCTGACTTTC
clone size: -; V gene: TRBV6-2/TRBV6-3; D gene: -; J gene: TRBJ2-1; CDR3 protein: CASSYPDNEQFF; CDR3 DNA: TGTGCCAGCAGTTACCCAGACAATGAGCAGTTCTTC
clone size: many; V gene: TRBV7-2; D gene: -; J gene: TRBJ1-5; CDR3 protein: CASSLFTATNQPQHF; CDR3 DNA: TGTGCCAGCAGCTTATTTACAGCCACCAATCAGCCCCAGCATTTT
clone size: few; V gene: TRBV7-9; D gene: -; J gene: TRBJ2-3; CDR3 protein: CASSEAGAEGDTQYF; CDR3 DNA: TGTGCCAGCAGCGAAGCAGGGGCAGAAGGAGATACGCAGTATTTT
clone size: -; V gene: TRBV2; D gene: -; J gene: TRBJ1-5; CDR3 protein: CASTDTHSNQPQHF; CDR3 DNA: TGTGCCAGCACAGATACCCATAGCAATCAGCCCCAGCATTTT
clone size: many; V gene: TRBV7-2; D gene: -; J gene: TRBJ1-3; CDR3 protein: CASSLSQRSGNTIYF; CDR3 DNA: TGTGCCAGCAGCTTATCTCAGAGATCTGGAAACACCATATATTTT
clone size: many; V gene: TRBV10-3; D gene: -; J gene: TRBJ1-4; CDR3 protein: CATSDDGAANEKLFF; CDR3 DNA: TGTGCCACCTCAGATGACGGGGCGGCTAATGAAAAACTGTTTTTT
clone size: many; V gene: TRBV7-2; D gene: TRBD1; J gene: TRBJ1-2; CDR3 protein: CASTQGASYGYTF; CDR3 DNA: TGTGCCAGCACCCAGGGGGCTAGTTATGGCTACACCTTC
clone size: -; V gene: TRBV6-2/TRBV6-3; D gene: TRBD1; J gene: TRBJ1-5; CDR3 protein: CASSRQGAGGGNQPQHF; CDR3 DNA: TGTGCCAGCAGTCGACAGGGGGCCGGCGGTGGCAATCAGCCCCAGCATTTT
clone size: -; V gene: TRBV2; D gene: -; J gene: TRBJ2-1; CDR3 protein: CASSKPGGSYNEQFF; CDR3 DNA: TGTGCCAGCAGTAAGCCTGGAGGCTCCTACAATGAGCAGTTCTTC
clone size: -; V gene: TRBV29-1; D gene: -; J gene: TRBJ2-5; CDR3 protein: CSVDLSGVKETQYF; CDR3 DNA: TGCAGCGTTGATTTGTCAGGGGTTAAAGAGACCCAGTACTTC
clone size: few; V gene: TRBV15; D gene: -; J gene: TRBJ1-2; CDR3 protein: CATSRDLVYGYTF; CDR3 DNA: TGTGCCACCAGCAGAGATCTGGTGTATGGCTACACCTTC
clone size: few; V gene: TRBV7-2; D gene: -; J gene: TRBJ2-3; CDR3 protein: CASSLTRGYEQYF; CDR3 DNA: TGTGCCAGCAGCTTGACTAGAGGGTACGAGCAGTATTTT
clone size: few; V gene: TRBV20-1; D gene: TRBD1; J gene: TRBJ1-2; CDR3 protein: CSASDRGQNGYTF; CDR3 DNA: TGCAGTGCTAGCGACAGGGGGCAAAATGGCTACACCTTC
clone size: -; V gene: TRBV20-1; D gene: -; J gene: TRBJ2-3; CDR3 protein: CSAGVGVLDTQYF; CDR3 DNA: TGCAGTGCTGGGGTCGGTGTTCTAGATACGCAGTATTTT
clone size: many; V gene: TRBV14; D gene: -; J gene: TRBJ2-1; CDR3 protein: CASSQDIQRYNEQFF; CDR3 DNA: TGTGCCAGCAGCCAAGACATCCAGCGGTACAATGAGCAGTTCTTC
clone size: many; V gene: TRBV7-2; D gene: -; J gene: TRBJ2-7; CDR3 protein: CASSLGPTYYEQYF; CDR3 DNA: TGTGCCAGCAGCTTAGGACCAACCTACTACGAGCAGTACTTC
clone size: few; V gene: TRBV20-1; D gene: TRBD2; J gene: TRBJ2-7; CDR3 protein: CSARVGLAGGLSYEQYF; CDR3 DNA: TGCAGTGCTAGAGTCGGACTAGCGGGAGGCTTGTCCTACGAGCAGTACTTC
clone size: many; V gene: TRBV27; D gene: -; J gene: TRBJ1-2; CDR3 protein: CASSKNPLYGYTF; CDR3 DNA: TGTGCCAGCAGTAAGAACCCTTTGTATGGCTACACCTTC
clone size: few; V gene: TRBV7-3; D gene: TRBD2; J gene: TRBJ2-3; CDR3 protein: CASSSQLAGGTDTQYF; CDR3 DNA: TGTGCCAGCAGCTCCCAGCTAGCGGGAGGCACAGATACGCAGTATTTT
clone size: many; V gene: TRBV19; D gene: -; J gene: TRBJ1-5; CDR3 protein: CASRTQGKGNQPQHF; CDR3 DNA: TGTGCCAGTAGAACACAGGGTAAGGGCAATCAGCCCCAGCATTTT
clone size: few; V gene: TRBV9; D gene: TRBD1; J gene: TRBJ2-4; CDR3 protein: CASSPGDRALDIQYF; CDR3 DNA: TGTGCCAGCAGCCCAGGGGACAGGGCCCTGGACATTCAGTACTTC
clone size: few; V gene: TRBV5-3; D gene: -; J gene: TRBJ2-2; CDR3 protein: CASSPGRGGTGELFF; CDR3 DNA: TGTGCCAGCAGCCCAGGTCGAGGGGGCACCGGGGAGCTGTTTTTT
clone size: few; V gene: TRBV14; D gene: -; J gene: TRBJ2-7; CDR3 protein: CASSRGPMYEQYF; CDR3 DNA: TGTGCCAGCAGCCGGGGCCCCATGTACGAGCAGTACTTC
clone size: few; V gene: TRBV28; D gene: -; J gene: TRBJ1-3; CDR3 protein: CASSPPRSSGNTIYF; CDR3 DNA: TGTGCCAGCAGCCCCCCTCGGAGCTCTGGAAACACCATATATTTT